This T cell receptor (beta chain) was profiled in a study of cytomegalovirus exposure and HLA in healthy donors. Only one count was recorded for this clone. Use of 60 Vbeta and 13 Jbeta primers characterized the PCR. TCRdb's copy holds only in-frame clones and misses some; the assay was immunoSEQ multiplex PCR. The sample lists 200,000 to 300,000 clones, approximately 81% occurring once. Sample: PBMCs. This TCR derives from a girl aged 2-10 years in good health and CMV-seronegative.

CDR3 DNA sequence: TGTGCCAGCAGCCCAAGCGTTCAGACAGGGGGTAATTCACCCCTCCACTTT. This codes for CASSPSVQTGGNSPLHF. The V and J genes are TRBV4-2 and TRBJ1-6; 9 bases are shared with TRBD1. Germline V gene sequence: CDR1 LGHNA, CDR2 YNFKEQ. The CDR3 runs to 17 residues. With 4 bases clipped from V and 6 bases from J, the junction kept 10 bases outside the gene matches.